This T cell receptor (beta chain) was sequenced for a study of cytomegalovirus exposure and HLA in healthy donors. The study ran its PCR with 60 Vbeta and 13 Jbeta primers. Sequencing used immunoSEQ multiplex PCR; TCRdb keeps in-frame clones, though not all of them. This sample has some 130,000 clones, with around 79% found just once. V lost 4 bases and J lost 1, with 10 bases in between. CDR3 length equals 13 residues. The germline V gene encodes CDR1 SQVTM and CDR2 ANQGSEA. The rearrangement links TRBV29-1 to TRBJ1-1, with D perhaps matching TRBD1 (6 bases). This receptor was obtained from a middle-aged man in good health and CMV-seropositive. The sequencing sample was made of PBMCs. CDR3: CSVVGQSNTEAFF. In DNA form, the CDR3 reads TGCAGCGTTGTGGGACAATCGAACACTGAAGCTTTCTTT.